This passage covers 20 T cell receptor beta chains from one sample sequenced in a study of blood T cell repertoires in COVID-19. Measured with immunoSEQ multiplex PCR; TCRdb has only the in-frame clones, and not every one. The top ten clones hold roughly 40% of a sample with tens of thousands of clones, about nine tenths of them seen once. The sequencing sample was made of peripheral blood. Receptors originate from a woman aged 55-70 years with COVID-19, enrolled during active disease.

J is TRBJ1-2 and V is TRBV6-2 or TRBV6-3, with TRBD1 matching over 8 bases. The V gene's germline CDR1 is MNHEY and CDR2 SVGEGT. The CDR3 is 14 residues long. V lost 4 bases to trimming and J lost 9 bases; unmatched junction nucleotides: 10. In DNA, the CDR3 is TGTGCCAGCAGTTGGACAGGGAGGCAGTCAAGCTACACCTTC. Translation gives CASSWTGRQSSYTF.

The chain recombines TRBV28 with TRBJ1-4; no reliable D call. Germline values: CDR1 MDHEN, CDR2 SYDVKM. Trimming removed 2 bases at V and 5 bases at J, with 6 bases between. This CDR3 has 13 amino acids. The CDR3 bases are TGTGCCAGCAGTTTACGAGAGAATGAAAAACTGTTTTTT. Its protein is CASSLRENEKLFF.

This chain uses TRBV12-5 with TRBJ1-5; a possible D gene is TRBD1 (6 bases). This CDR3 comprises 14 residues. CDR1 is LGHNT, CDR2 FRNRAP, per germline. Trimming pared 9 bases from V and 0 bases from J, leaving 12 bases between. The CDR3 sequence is CASATGYSNQPQHF. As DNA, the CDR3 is TGTGCTAGCGCGACAGGCTATAGCAATCAGCCCCAGCATTTT.

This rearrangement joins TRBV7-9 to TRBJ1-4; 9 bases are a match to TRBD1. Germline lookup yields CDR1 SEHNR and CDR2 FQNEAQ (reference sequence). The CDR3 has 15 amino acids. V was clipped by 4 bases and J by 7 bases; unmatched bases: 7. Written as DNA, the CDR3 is TGTGCCAGCAGCTCGGAGGGACAGGGCCTTGAAAAACTGTTTTTT. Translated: CASSSEGQGLEKLFF. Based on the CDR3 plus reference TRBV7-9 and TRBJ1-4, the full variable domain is DTGVSQNPRHKITKRGQNVTFRCDPISEHNRLYWYRQTLGQGPEFLTYFQNEAQLEKSRLLSDRFSAERPKGSFSTLEIQRTEQGDSAMYLCASSSEGQGLEKLFFGSGTQLSVL.

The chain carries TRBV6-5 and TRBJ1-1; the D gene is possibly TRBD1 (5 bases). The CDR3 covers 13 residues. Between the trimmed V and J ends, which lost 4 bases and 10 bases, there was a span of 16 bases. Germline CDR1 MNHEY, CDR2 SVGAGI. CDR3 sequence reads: CASSWDGGFVAFF. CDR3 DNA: TGTGCCAGCAGTTGGGACGGGGGGTTCGTAGCTTTCTTT.

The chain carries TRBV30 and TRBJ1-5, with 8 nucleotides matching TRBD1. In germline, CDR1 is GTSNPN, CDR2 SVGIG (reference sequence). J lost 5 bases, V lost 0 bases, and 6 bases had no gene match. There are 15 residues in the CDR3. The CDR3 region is CAWSVRGTGYQPQHF. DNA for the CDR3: TGTGCCTGGAGTGTACGCGGGACAGGCTATCAGCCCCAGCATTTT. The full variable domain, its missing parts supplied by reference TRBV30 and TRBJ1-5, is SQTIHQWPATLVQPVGSPLSLECTVEGTSNPNLYWYRQAAGRGLQLLFYSVGIGQISSEVPQNLSASRPQDRQFILSSKKLLLSDSGFYLCAWSVRGTGYQPQHFGDGTRLSIL.

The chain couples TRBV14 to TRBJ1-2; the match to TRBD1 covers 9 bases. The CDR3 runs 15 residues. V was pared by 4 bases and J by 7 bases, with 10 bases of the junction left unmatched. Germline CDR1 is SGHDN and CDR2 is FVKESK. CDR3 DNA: TGTGCCAGCAGCCCAAGGGGACAGGGACTACTTGGCTACACCTTC. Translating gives CASSPRGQGLLGYTF.

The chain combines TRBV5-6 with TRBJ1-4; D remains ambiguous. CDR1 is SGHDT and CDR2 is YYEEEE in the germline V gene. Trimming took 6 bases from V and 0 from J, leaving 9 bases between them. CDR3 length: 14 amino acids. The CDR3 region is CASTELATNEKLFF. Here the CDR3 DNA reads TGTGCCAGCACCGAACTTGCAACTAATGAAAAACTGTTTTTT.

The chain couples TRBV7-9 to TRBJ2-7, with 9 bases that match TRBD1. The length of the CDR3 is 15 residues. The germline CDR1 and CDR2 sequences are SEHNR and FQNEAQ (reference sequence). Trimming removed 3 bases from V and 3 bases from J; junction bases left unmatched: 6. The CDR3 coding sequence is TGTGCCAGCAGCTTGACAGGGGGGCGACTCTACGAGCAGTACTTC. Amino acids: CASSLTGGRLYEQYF.

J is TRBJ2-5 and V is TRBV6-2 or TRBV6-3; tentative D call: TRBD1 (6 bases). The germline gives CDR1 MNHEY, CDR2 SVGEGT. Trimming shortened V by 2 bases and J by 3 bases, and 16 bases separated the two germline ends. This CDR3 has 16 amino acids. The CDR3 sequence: CASSYPDSKGKETQYF. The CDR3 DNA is TGTGCCAGCAGTTACCCGGACAGTAAGGGTAAAGAGACCCAGTACTTC.

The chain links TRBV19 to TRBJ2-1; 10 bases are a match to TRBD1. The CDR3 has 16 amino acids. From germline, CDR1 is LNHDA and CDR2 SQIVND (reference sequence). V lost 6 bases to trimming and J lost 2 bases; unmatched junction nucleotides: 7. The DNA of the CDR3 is TGTGCCAGTAGCAAAGCCGGGACAGGGGCCTACAATGAGCAGTTCTTC. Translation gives CASSKAGTGAYNEQFF.

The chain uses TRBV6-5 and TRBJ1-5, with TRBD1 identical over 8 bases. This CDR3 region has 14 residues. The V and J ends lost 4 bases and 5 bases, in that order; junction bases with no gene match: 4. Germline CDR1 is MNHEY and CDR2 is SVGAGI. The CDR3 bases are TGTGCCAGCAGTTCAGGACAGGGATATCAGCCCCAGCATTTT. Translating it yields CASSSGQGYQPQHF.

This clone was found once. CDR3 loop: CASWRTGFSTDTQYF. CDR3 DNA: TGTGCCAGCTGGAGGACAGGCTTCAGCACAGATACGCAGTATTTT. V gene TRBV5-6 combines with J gene TRBJ2-3; 7 bases line up with TRBD1. This CDR3 spans 15 amino acids. The V gene's germline CDR1 is SGHDT and CDR2 YYEEEE. V lost 7 bases to trimming and J lost 0 bases; unmatched junction nucleotides: 8.

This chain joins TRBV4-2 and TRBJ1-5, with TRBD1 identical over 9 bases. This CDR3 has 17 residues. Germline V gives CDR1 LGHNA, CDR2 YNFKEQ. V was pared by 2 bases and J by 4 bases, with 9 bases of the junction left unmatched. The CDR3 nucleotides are TGTGCCAGCAGCCAAACCTTGGACAGGGGTGGGAATCAGCCCCAGCATTTT. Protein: CASSQTLDRGGNQPQHF.

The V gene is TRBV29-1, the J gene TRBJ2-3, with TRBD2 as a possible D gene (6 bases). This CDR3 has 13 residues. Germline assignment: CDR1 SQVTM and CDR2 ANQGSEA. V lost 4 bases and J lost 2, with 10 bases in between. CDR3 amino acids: CSVVRDFTDTQYF. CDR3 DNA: TGCAGCGTTGTGCGGGACTTCACAGATACGCAGTATTTT.

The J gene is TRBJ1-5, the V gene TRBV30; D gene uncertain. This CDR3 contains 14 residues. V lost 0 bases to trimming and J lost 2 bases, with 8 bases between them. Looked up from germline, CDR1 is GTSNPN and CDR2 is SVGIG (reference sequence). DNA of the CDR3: TGTGCCTGGAGTGTAGGGCGGGGCAATCAGCCCCAGCATTTT. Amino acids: CAWSVGRGNQPQHF.

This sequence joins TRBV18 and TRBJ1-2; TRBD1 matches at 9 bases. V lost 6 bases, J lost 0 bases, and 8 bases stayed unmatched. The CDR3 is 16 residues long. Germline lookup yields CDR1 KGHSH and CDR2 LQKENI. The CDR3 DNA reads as TGTGCCAGCTCCCGGGACAGGGCTTCCTCTAACTATGGCTACACCTTC. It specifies CASSRDRASSNYGYTF. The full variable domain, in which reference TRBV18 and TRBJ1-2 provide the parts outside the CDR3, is NAGVMQNPRHLVRRRGQEARLRCSPMKGHSHVYWYRQLPEEGLKFMVYLQKENIIDESGMPKERFSAEFPKEGPSILRIQQVVRGDSAAYFCASSRDRASSNYGYTFGSGTRLTVV.

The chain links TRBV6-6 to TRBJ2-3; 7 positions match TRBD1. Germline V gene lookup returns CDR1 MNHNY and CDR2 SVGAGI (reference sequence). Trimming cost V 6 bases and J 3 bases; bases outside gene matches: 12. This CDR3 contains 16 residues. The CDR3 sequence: CASRPETGITTDTQYF. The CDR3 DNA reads TGTGCCAGCAGACCTGAGACAGGGATAACAACAGATACGCAGTATTTT.

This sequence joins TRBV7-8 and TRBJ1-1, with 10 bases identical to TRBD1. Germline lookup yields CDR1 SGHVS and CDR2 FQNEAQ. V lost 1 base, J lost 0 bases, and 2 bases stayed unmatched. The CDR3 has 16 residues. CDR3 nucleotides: TGTGCCAGCAGCTTAGAGGGGACAGGGGTGAACACTGAAGCTTTCTTT. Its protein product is CASSLEGTGVNTEAFF.

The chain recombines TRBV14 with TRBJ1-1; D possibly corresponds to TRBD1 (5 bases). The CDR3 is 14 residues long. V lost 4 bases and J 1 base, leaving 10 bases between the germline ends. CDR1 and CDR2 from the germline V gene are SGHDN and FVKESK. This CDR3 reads CASSLTTANTEAFF. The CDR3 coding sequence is TGTGCCAGCAGCCTTACGACAGCGAACACTGAAGCTTTCTTT.